Below, 20 T cell receptor beta chains from the same sample are listed, as sequenced in a study of blood T cell repertoires in COVID-19 (dated by TCRdb to about 2020). Library construction relied on the immunoSEQ multiplex PCR assay. TCRdb holds this immuneACCESS table with in-frame rearrangements only. Some clones are missing; in checked studies, unresolved V genes explain under half, and the rest has no known cause. The sample table holds fewer than 250,000 clones, of which roughly 87% were seen once. The top ten clonotypes cover approximately 2.4% of the sample. The specimen was PBMCs or T cells enriched from blood (not recorded which). The receptors were sampled from a woman aged 30 to 39 with acute COVID-19.

This sequence joins TRBV7-2 and TRBJ1-2, with D hard to call. The CDR3 covers 14 residues. The germline V gene encodes CDR1 SGHTA and CDR2 FQGNSA. V was trimmed by 1 base and J by 3 bases, leaving 9 bases between them. DNA for the CDR3: TGTGCCAGCAGCTTAGGCTTTCAGGACTATGGCTACACCTTC. This translates into CASSLGFQDYGYTF.

A note on this clone: A junction boundary mismatches the germline segment, possibly from a read error. The CDR3 nucleotides read TGCGCCAGCAGCTTGGAGTTCGTATCACCCCTCCACTTT. Amino acid sequence: CASSLEFVSPLHF. This rearrangement joins TRBV11-2 to TRBJ1-6; D is unresolved. Germline V CDR1 and CDR2: SGHAT, FQNNGV. The CDR3 has 13 amino acids.

This clone came up many times. The J gene is TRBJ2-5, the V gene TRBV5-1; unclear D gene. The CDR3 totals 13 residues. Trimming shortened V by 0 bases and J by 2 bases, and 5 bases separated the two germline ends. Germline V gene lookup returns CDR1 SGHRS and CDR2 YFSETQ. CDR3: CASSLGMQETQYF. The CDR3, as DNA: TGCGCCAGCAGCTTGGGTATGCAAGAGACCCAGTACTTC.

The chain carries TRBV4-3 and TRBJ1-1; unclear D gene. V was pared by 1 base and J by 4 bases, with 10 bases between. This CDR3 has 14 residues. Germline V gene lookup returns CDR1 LGHNA and CDR2 YSLEER. The CDR3 reads CASSQVNSFTEAFF. The DNA for the CDR3 is TGCGCCAGCAGCCAAGTGAATAGCTTCACTGAAGCTTTCTTT.

The V and J genes are TRBV4-1 and TRBJ2-3, with TRBD2 identical over 7 bases. CDR1 is MGHRA and CDR2 is YSYEKL in the germline V gene. After removal of 1 base from V and 1 base from J, the junction contained 5 bases not matched to a gene. The CDR3 is made up of 16 amino acids. CDR3 coding DNA: TGCGCCAGCAGCCAAGGGACTAGTACCCGCACAGATACGCAGTATTTT. This sequence encodes CASSQGTSTRTDTQYF.

CDR3 sequence reads: CASSWRTGGRADTQYF. The CDR3 nucleotides are TGCGCCAGCAGCTGGAGGACAGGGGGGCGCGCAGATACGCAGTATTTT. The genes are TRBV5-1 and TRBJ2-3; 10 bases map to TRBD1. V gave up 3 bases and J gave up 4 bases; unmatched junction bases: 8. This CDR3 has 16 amino acids. In germline, CDR1 is SGHRS, CDR2 YFSETQ.

The chain has TRBV27 and TRBJ1-4; a possible D gene is TRBD1 (5 bases). The germline gives CDR1 MNHEY, CDR2 SMNVEV (reference sequence). The CDR3 runs 15 residues. V was cut by 8 bases and J by 0 bases, with 13 bases left in between. The CDR3 is CASSRGVTTNEKLFF. CDR3 in DNA: TGTGCCAGCTCTCGGGGGGTCACAACTAATGAAAAACTGTTTTTT.

As for this clone: The junction differs from germline at one of its ends, possibly a read error. V usage is TRBV4-1 and J usage is TRBJ1-6; D is undetermined. CDR3 length: 16 amino acids. Germline assignment: CDR1 MGHRA and CDR2 YSYEKL. The CDR3 region has the DNA TGCGCCAGCAGCCAAGAGTCTTCGGGTTATAGTTCACCCCTCCACTTT. This gives the protein CASSQESSGYSSPLHF.

The chain joins TRBV4-1 to TRBJ1-1, with TRBD1 identical over 7 bases. The CDR3 spans 15 residues. CDR1 and CDR2 (germline): MGHRA, YSYEKL. The junction had 8 bases not matched to a gene; V was cut back by 0 bases and J by 7 bases. The CDR3 DNA is TGCGCCAGCAGCCAAGAAGGCGACAGGGCGCATGAAGCTTTCTTT. It is translated as CASSQEGDRAHEAFF.

The V and J genes are TRBV7-9 and TRBJ1-6, with D perhaps matching TRBD1 (5 bases). Per germline, CDR1 SEHNR and CDR2 FQNEAQ (reference sequence). The CDR3 totals 14 residues. V shed 5 bases and J shed 9 bases, with 14 bases lying between them. Written as DNA, the CDR3 is TGTGCCAGCAGCCTCGACAGTTTGCTTTCACCCCTCCACTTT. Protein product: CASSLDSLLSPLHF.

J is TRBJ2-3 and V is TRBV7-6; 11 bases are shared with TRBD2. V was pared by 5 bases and J by 4 bases, with 11 bases of the junction left unmatched. Germline assignment: CDR1 SGHVS and CDR2 FNYEAQ. CDR3 length: 17 amino acids. CDR3 loop: CASSQMTSGEIPDTQYF. The CDR3 nucleotides are TGTGCCAGCAGCCAGATGACTAGCGGGGAGATTCCAGATACGCAGTATTTT.

V and J are TRBV12-5 and TRBJ2-7; 7 nucleotides align to TRBD1. CDR3 length equals 14 residues. The V gene's germline CDR1 is LGHNT and CDR2 FRNRAP. The trim removed 3 bases at V and 1 base at J, leaving 3 bases unmatched. CDR3 coding DNA: TGTGCTAGTGGTTTTCCGACAGGGTCCTACGAGCAGTACTTC. It codes for CASGFPTGSYEQYF. The complete variable domain, with remaining parts taken from reference TRBV12-5 and TRBJ2-7, reads DARVTQTPRHKVTEMGQEVTMRCQPILGHNTVFWYRQTMMQGLELLAYFRNRAPLDDSGMPKDRFSAEMPDATLATLKIQPSEPRDSAVYFCASGFPTGSYEQYFGPGTRLTVT.

The rearrangement uses TRBV11-1 and TRBJ2-2, with TRBD2 as a possible D gene (6 bases). CDR1 and CDR2 from the germline V gene are SGHAT and FQDESV (reference sequence). The CDR3 has 14 amino acids. V was shortened by 3 bases and J by 3 bases, with 8 bases between the two germline ends. CDR3 sequence: CASSFGEDTGELFF. The CDR3 DNA follows: TGTGCCAGCAGCTTTGGGGAGGACACCGGGGAGCTGTTTTTT.

The gene calls are TRBV12-3 or TRBV12-4 and TRBJ1-4; D is undetermined. Trimming pared 4 bases from V and 8 bases from J, leaving 11 bases between. This CDR3 is built from 13 residues. The CDR3 protein is CASSSTGFEKLFF. Written as DNA, the CDR3 is TGTGCCAGCAGTTCGACGGGGTTCGAAAAACTGTTTTTT.

The chain uses TRBV4-3 and TRBJ1-2; a weak D match, TRBD1 (5 bases). Trimming cost V 0 bases and J 12 bases, with 11 bases left between them. The CDR3 has 12 residues. The germline gives CDR1 LGHNA, CDR2 YSLEER. In nucleotides, the CDR3 is TGCGCCAGCAGCCAAGAAGGGGATATCAACACCTTC. This translates into CASSQEGDINTF.

This clone was seen just once. The J gene is TRBJ2-7, the V gene TRBV2, with D maybe TRBD2 (6 bases). Germline V gene lookup returns CDR1 SNHLY and CDR2 FYNNEI. V was clipped by 7 bases and J by 0 bases, with 22 bases between them. The length of the CDR3 is 17 residues. CDR3 in amino acids: CASMLGTARFSSYEQYF. The CDR3 bases are TGTGCCAGCATGCTCGGGACTGCGCGTTTTAGCTCCTACGAGCAGTACTTC.

The chain links TRBV19 to TRBJ2-4, with 7 bases lining up with TRBD1. The V gene's germline CDR1 is LNHDA and CDR2 SQIVND (reference sequence). V shed 3 bases, J shed 0 bases, and the junction held 17 bases outside the gene matches. The CDR3 loop spans 20 amino acids. CDR3: CASSMRSRRGLLLAKNIQYF. The CDR3 DNA reads TGTGCCAGTAGTATGAGGTCTCGCAGGGGGTTACTCTTAGCCAAAAACATTCAGTACTTC. Full variable domain (missing parts from reference TRBV19 and TRBJ2-4): DGGITQSPKYLFRKEGQNVTLSCEQNLNHDAMYWYRQDPGQGLRLIYYSQIVNDFQKGDIAEGYSVSREKKESFPLTVTSAQKNPTAFYLCASSMRSRRGLLLAKNIQYFGAGTRLSVL.

The rearrangement joins TRBV5-1 to TRBJ2-3, with 9 bases matching TRBD1. The CDR3 loop spans 16 amino acids. Germline values: CDR1 SGHRS, CDR2 YFSETQ. The V segment lost 4 bases and the J segment 4 bases; nucleotides outside the gene matches: 10. CDR3 nucleotide sequence: TGCGCCAGCAGCCTCAAGTGGACAGGGGCCGCAGATACGCAGTATTTT. This gives the protein CASSLKWTGAADTQYF.

This clone was observed a single time. The chain combines TRBV6-2 or TRBV6-3 with TRBJ1-4; 7 positions agree with TRBD1. V lost 5 bases and J lost 7; bases outside the gene matches: 7. Germline V gene data show CDR1 as MNHEY and CDR2 as SVGEGT. This CDR3 contains 14 residues. CDR3 protein: CASSRGGVGEKLFF. The DNA for the CDR3 is TGTGCCAGCAGTCGAGGGGGCGTTGGTGAAAAACTGTTTTTT.

The rearrangement uses TRBV10-3 and TRBJ2-3; the match to TRBD1 covers 7 bases. Germline V gene sequence: CDR1 ENHRY, CDR2 SYGVKD. The trim removed 8 bases at V and 3 bases at J, leaving 14 bases unmatched. This CDR3 is built from 16 residues. Written as DNA, the CDR3 is TGTGCCATCTCCCCCAGATGGACAGGAGTAACAGATACGCAGTATTTT. Translated: CAISPRWTGVTDTQYF.